Listed below are T cell receptor beta chains from one sample, sequenced in a study of T cells expressing NK-cell markers. One entry per CDR3 protein, without DNA, is what TCRdb gives after re-calling the 5' RACE reads. This sample's table reports about 540,000 distinct CDR3 sequences. Sequencing used blood T cells: a sorted CD56 or NKG2C T cell subset, CD4+ or CD8+ T cells, or bulk PBMC T cells (not recorded which). Receptor source: a man between 18 and 35 years old in good health. Both conserved end residues are part of each CDR3.

v_call	j_call	cdr3_aa
TRBV6-1	TRBJ2-3	CATTQPQLTDTQYF
TRBV6-1	TRBJ1-3	CASSRDHLGNTIYF
TRBV10-3	TRBJ1-3	CAISEPAGTTGGNTIYF
TRBV6-5	TRBJ2-5	CASSYSGRETQYF
TRBV4-1	TRBJ2-3	CASSQVAARLTDTQYF
TRBV6-2/TRBV6-3	TRBJ1-2	CASSEKLGVPYGYTF
TRBV3-1	TRBJ2-1	CASSPRLAGFTYNEQFF
TRBV5-1	TRBJ2-5	CASRFGHKRGETQYF
TRBV29-1	TRBJ1-1	CSATGQGPYTEAFF
TRBV6-2/TRBV6-3	TRBJ2-1	CASSYPHQTSGRGESYNEQFF
TRBV12-3/TRBV12-4	TRBJ1-1	CASSTPTANTEAFF
TRBV20-1	TRBJ1-6	CSATLDRSSYNSPLHF
TRBV3-1	TRBJ1-2	CASSQARGRNYGYTF
TRBV29-1	TRBJ2-7	CSVFPGQYGLAGAYEQYF
TRBV20-1	TRBJ2-3	CSARARDTGLTDTQYF
TRBV28	TRBJ1-5	CASREPGGSNQPQHF
TRBV29-1	TRBJ2-3	CSVPEEGTDTQYF
TRBV3-1	TRBJ2-3	CASSHRLAGVGLDTQYF
TRBV30	TRBJ1-1	CAWSAGGAEAFF
TRBV20-1	TRBJ2-7	CSARDPQGATYEQYF
TRBV10-2	TRBJ1-5	CASSESGWSNQPQHF
TRBV25-1	TRBJ2-1	CASSGFPSGVSYNEQFF
TRBV5-1	TRBJ2-2	CASSSGTLPGELFF
TRBV7-9	TRBJ2-3	CASRIEGADTQYF
TRBV4-3	TRBJ2-1	CASSQGITDRGGEQFF
TRBV20-1	TRBJ2-1	CSALTGTISYNEQFF